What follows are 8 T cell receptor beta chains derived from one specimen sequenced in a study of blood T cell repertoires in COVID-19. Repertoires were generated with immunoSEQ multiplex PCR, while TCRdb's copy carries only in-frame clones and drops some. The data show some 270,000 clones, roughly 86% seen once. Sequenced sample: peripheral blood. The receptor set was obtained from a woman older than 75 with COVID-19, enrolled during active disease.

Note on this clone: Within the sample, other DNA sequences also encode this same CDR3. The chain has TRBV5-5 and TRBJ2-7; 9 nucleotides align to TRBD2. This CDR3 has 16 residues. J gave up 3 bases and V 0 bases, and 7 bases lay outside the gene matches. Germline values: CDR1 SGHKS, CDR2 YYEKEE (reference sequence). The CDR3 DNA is TGTGCCAGCAGCTTGGGTGGCGGGGGGGCTTTCTACGAGCAGTACGTC. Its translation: CASSLGGGGAFYEQYV.

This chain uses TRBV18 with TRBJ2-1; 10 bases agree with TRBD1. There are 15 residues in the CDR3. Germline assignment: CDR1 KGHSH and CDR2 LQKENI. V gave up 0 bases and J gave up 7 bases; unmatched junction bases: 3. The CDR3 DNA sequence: TGTGCCAGCTCACCACCTATGGGACAGGGGAATGAGCAGTTCTTC. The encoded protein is CASSPPMGQGNEQFF.

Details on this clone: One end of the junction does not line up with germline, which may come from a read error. CDR3 in amino acids: CVSSNRDYGYTF. DNA of the CDR3: TGTGTCAGCAGCAACCGGGACTATGGCTACACCTTC. The rearrangement uses TRBV2 and TRBJ1-2; no clear D gene. The CDR3 spans 12 residues. Germline V gene lookup returns CDR1 SNHLY and CDR2 FYNNEI.

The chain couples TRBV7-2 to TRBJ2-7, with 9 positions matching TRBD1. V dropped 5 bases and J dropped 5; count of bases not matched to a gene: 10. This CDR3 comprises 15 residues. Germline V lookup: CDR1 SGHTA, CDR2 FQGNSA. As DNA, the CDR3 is TGTGCCAGCAGCCCCGACGGGACAGGGATTGACGAGCAGTACTTC. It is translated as CASSPDGTGIDEQYF.

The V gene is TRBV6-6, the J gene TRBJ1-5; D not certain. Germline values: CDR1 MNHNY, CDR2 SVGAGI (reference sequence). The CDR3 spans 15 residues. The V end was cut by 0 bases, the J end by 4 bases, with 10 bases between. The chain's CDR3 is CASSYSTGSNQPQHF. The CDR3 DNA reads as TGTGCCAGCAGTTACTCGACCGGGTCAAATCAGCCCCAGCATTTT.

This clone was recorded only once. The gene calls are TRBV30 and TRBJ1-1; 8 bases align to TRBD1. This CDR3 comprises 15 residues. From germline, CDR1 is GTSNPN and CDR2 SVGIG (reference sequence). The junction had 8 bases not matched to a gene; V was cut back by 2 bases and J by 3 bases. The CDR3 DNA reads TGTGCCTGGAGTTTCTTACAGGGGGATGACACTGAAGCTTTCTTT. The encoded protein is CAWSFLQGDDTEAFF.

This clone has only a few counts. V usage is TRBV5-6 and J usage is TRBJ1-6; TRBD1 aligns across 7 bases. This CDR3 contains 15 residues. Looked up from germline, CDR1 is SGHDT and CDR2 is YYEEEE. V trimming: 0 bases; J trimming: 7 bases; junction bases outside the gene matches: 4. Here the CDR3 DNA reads TGTGCCAGCAGCTTGGAGGGGGCGCGAAATTCACCCCTCCACTTT. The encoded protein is CASSLEGARNSPLHF.

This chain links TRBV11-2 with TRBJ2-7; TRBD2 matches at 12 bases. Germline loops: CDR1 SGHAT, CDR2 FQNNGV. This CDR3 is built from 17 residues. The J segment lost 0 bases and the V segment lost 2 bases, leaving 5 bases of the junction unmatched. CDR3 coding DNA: TGTGCCAGCAGCTTAACTAGCGGGGGGCCCAGCTCCTACGAGCAGTACGTC. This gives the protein CASSLTSGGPSSYEQYV.